This note documents a single T cell receptor (beta chain) sequence. Its antigen is unidentified. This CDR3 contains 13 residues. In germline, CDR1 is GTSNPN, CDR2 SVGIG (reference sequence). V lost 5 bases, J lost 0 bases, and 8 bases lay in between. The data were produced by immunoSEQ multiplex PCR, yet TCRdb's version contains in-frame clones alone and is incomplete. The table lists tens of thousands of clones, more than 85% of them singletons. The data originate from a study of OX40 agonist ivuxolimab in advanced cancers. About the research overall: At 82.7% male, the cohort had a mean age of around 56 years, ranging from roughly 20 to 90. Study conclusions and caveats: Determination of antigen specificity was not performed for the expanded peripheral T cells.

The origin of this receptor is an adult with an advanced solid tumor such as melanoma, head and neck, liver or kidney cancer. The chain joins TRBV30 to TRBJ1-3; a possible D gene is TRBD1 (6 bases). The starting material was CD4+ or CD8+ T cells sorted from blood, obtained in a trial of the OX40 agonist ivuxolimab. The CDR3 loop reads CAWGRGSGNTIYF. For the CDR3, the DNA is TGTGCCTGGGGCAGGGGCTCTGGAAACACCATATATTTT.